The 17 T cell receptor beta chains below were found in one sample sequenced in a study of T-cell reconstitution after alpha-beta-depleted transplantation in children. For TCRbeta, the library was prepared with unique molecular identifiers. One entry per CDR3 protein, called by TCRdb with MiXCR from the PCR reads. The sample consists of around 500,000 distinct CDR3 sequences, under 15% of them appearing once. The source was PBMCs from the stem cell graft donor, collected from the stem cell graft. These TCRs come from a human donor who donated a stem cell graft to a child with combined immunodeficiency.

This sequence joins TRBV14 and TRBJ2-7, with D hard to call. Germline V CDR1 and CDR2: SGHDN, FVKESK. The V and J ends lost 3 bases and 2 bases respectively, with 8 bases between them. The CDR3 has 13 amino acids. CDR3: CASSHGQPYEQYF. CDR3 sequence (DNA): TGTGCCAGCAGCCATGGGCAGCCCTACGAGCAGTACTTC.

The chain employs TRBV4-3 and TRBJ2-2; D not certain. This CDR3 is 14 amino acids long. The germline V gene encodes CDR1 LGHNA and CDR2 YSLEER. V shed 0 bases and J shed 8 bases, with 10 bases lying between them. This chain's CDR3 is CASSQDLTWGELFF. The CDR3 nucleotides read TGCGCCAGCAGCCAAGATCTGACTTGGGGGGAGCTGTTTTTT.

In this sample, this clonotype turned up a few times. This chain connects TRBV9 to TRBJ2-5; 7 bases fit TRBD1. The CDR3 spans 14 residues. Germline CDR1 is SGDLS and CDR2 is YYNGEE. V lost 0 bases, J lost 5 bases, and 4 bases stayed unmatched. The CDR3 coding sequence is TGTGCCAGCAGCGTAGAGAGGGGACAGGAGACCCAGTACTTC. It encodes CASSVERGQETQYF.

In this sample, this clonotype turned up many times. The genes are TRBV20-1 and TRBJ2-7; D gene ambiguous. The CDR3 consists of 12 residues. The germline V gene has CDR1 DFQATT and CDR2 SNEGSKA (reference sequence). V lost 0 bases and J 7 bases, leaving 10 bases between the germline ends. CDR3 protein: CSARDEGEEQYF. The CDR3 DNA is TGCAGTGCTAGAGATGAAGGTGAGGAGCAGTACTTC.

The chain joins TRBV30 to TRBJ1-4; 11 positions agree with TRBD1. CDR1 is GTSNPN, CDR2 SVGIG, per germline (reference sequence). CDR3 length: 15 amino acids. V shed 2 bases and J 7 bases; nucleotides not matched to a gene: 6. In nucleotides, the CDR3 is TGTGCCTGGAGTTTTGGGACAGGGGGAAGTGAAAAACTGTTTTTT. This gives the protein CAWSFGTGGSEKLFF.

The chain has TRBV9 and TRBJ1-2; weak D call: TRBD1 (5 bases). V was pared by 4 bases and J by 0 bases, with 13 bases between. The CDR3 covers 15 residues. The germline V gene encodes CDR1 SGDLS and CDR2 YYNGEE. The CDR3 here is CASSPSTATNYGYTF. The CDR3 coding sequence is TGTGCCAGCAGCCCCTCGACAGCAACTAACTATGGCTACACCTTC.

Details on this clonotype: The CDR3 end shows no conserved phenylalanine or tryptophan, and so a read error is likely. The rearrangement joins TRBV12-3 or TRBV12-4 to TRBJ1-5; D is undetermined. The CDR3 extends over 12 amino acids. Trimming stripped 5 bases from V and 6 bases from J, with 8 bases between. The CDR3 loop is CASSADFQPQHC. DNA for the CDR3: TGTGCCAGCAGTGCCGATTTTCAGCCCCAGCATTGT.

This clonotype was found a few times. The CDR3 is CASSRTSGGAVQYF. The CDR3 DNA reads as TGTGCCAGCAGTCGGACTAGCGGGGGGGCGGTCCAGTACTTC. The rearrangement uses TRBV12-3 or TRBV12-4 and TRBJ2-5; 15 nucleotides match TRBD2. The CDR3 sequence is 14 residues long. V was clipped by 5 bases and J by 10 bases; unmatched bases: 5.

This clonotype was picked up a small number of times. V usage is TRBV6-2 or TRBV6-3 and J usage is TRBJ2-7; D remains ambiguous. The CDR3 runs 13 residues. Trimming left V 0 bases short and J 3 bases short, with 6 bases between. Per germline, CDR1 MNHEY and CDR2 SVGEGT. The CDR3, as DNA: TGTGCCAGCAGTTACTCGATACTCTACGAGCAGTACTTC. This codes for CASSYSILYEQYF.

V is TRBV3-1 and J is TRBJ2-7; D gene unclear. CDR3 size: 15 residues. Germline CDR1 reads LGHDT; CDR2 reads YNNKEL (reference sequence). Trimming took off 11 bases at V and 3 bases at J, with 23 bases between the two ends. Written as DNA, the CDR3 is TGTGCCTCCAGCCAAGAGAGGCTTCTTAGCTACGAGCAGTACTTC. Its protein is CASSQERLLSYEQYF.

This clonotype was found many times. The chain links TRBV15 to TRBJ1-1; D is uncertain. The length of the CDR3 is 16 residues. Germline CDR1 and CDR2: LNHNV and YYDKDF (reference sequence). V was cut by 0 bases and J by 1 base, with 12 bases left in between. The CDR3 protein is CATSRELGGGNTEAFF. DNA for the CDR3: TGTGCCACCAGCAGAGAATTGGGCGGCGGGAACACTGAAGCTTTCTTT. The complete variable domain, with remaining parts taken from reference TRBV15 and TRBJ1-1, reads DAMVIQNPRYQVTQFGKPVTLSCSQTLNHNVMYWYQQKSSQAPKLLFHYYDKDFNNEADTPDNFQSRRPNTSFCFLDIRSPGLGDTAMYLCATSRELGGGNTEAFFGQGTRLTVV.

This clonotype was observed at least ten times. The rearrangement uses TRBV5-1 and TRBJ2-1; D not certain. This CDR3 comprises 15 residues. V dropped 4 bases and J dropped 0 bases, with 11 bases sitting between them. Germline V gene sequence: CDR1 SGHRS, CDR2 YFSETQ. CDR3 loop: CASSPGVLSYNEQFF. DNA for the CDR3: TGCGCCAGCAGCCCGGGCGTTCTCTCCTACAATGAGCAGTTCTTC.

This clonotype came up many times. The chain combines TRBV28 with TRBJ2-6; D may be TRBD1 (6 bases). Deletions cut 7 bases from V and 1 base from J, with 17 bases between. The CDR3 totals 17 residues. Germline loops: CDR1 MDHEN, CDR2 SYDVKM. The CDR3 spells CASISGVLFSGANVLTF. The CDR3, as DNA: TGTGCCAGCATCTCAGGGGTCCTTTTTTCTGGGGCCAACGTCCTGACTTTC.

This clonotype was counted only a few times. The chain couples TRBV7-2 to TRBJ1-1; 8 positions match TRBD1. Trimming cost V 5 bases and J 6 bases; bases outside gene matches: 11. The CDR3 length is 15 residues. Germline assignment: CDR1 SGHTA and CDR2 FQGNSA. The CDR3 bases are TGTGCCAGCAGCCTACATCAGGGGGCAGCCTCTGAAGCTTTCTTT. Protein sequence: CASSLHQGAASEAFF.

There are many counts of this clonotype. The chain has TRBV4-3 and TRBJ2-7; D may correspond to TRBD1 or TRBD2 (7 bases each). Germline V gene data show CDR1 as LGHNA and CDR2 as YSLEER. Trimming cost V 1 base and J 6 bases, with 16 bases left between them. The CDR3 runs 15 residues. The CDR3 region is CASSQVRQGGGEQYF. In DNA, the CDR3 is TGCGCCAGCAGCCAAGTTCGACAGGGAGGGGGCGAGCAGTACTTC.

This clonotype showed up just a few times. The junction shows a germline mismatch at one end, possibly a read error. The chain is built from TRBV12-3 or TRBV12-4 and TRBJ2-7; 8 nucleotides agree with TRBD2. The CDR3 is 17 amino acids. In DNA, the CDR3 is TGTGCCAGCAGTCCCACTCCGGGACTAGGATTCTCCCACGAGCAGTACTTC. This sequence encodes CASSPTPGLGFSHEQYF.

The chain uses TRBV6-1 and TRBJ2-1; 10 nucleotides agree with TRBD1. Unmatched junction bases numbered 9, after V lost 4 bases and J lost 6 bases. CDR3 size: 16 residues. In germline, CDR1 is MNHNS, CDR2 SASEGT. The CDR3 reads CASSAQRGDRGNEQFF. DNA for the CDR3: TGTGCCAGCAGTGCACAAAGAGGGGACAGGGGCAATGAGCAGTTCTTC.